Described below is a single T cell receptor (beta chain) sequence and its context. Its antigen is still unknown. These data come from a study of CD8 T cells in ankylosing spondylitis. Generation of TCR beta libraries employed quantitative 5'-RACE incorporating molecular barcodes. TCRdb re-called the 5' RACE reads with MiXCR, one entry per CDR3 protein. The sample gives around 890,000 distinct CDR3 sequences, around 11% of which show up once; roughly 0.51% is in the top ten. Study results and caveats: What seemed typical of ankylosing spondylitis blood was a TCR beta motif built from several highly homologous variants.

The CDR3 is made up of 14 amino acids. V lost 3 bases and J lost 9, with 17 bases in between. Per the germline V gene, CDR1 is SGHTA and CDR2 is FQGNSA. The sequence came from a male donor with ankylosing spondylitis. Sequencing input: blood, either unsorted or a sorted T cell fraction (not recorded which). The chain links TRBV7-2 to TRBJ1-1; D possibly corresponds to TRBD1 (6 bases). Here the CDR3 reads CASSFRIQGMKAFF. CDR3 in DNA: TGTGCCAGCAGCTTTCGGATCCAGGGGATGAAAGCTTTCTTT.